This T cell receptor (beta chain) was documented in a study of CXCR3-negative and CXCR3-positive naive CD8 T cells. Germline V gives CDR1 SGHTA, CDR2 FQGNSA. The CDR3 length is 16 residues. Study-level points and caveats: Naive cells with CXCR3 showed TRB CDR3s that were more hydrophobic than those in CXCR3-negative naive cells. Cryopreservation partially decreased CXCR3 expression, and most assays used fresh PBMCs. Memory CD8+ cells had much lower diversity, and both naive subsets had comparably high diversity.

As concerns this clonotype: Its specificity is not known.

The method, 5' RACE with UMI labels, was used to prepare the TRB cDNA libraries. TCRdb reprocessed the 5' RACE reads, keeping one entry per CDR3 protein, no DNA. The sample's table shows tens of thousands of distinct CDR3 sequences. The sorter processed each CD8+ T cell subset in triplicate at 250,000 to 300,000 cells apiece. This rearrangement joins TRBV7-2 to TRBJ2-7; the D call of TRBD2 rests on TCRdb alone, since no DNA is present to check it. This TCR came from a human donor in good health. Some clones in this sample may be carry-over from other donors' samples. Sequencing input: naive CXCR3- CD8+ T cells from blood. The sample's subset: CD45RO-CCR7+CD27+CD95- naive CD8+ T cells lacking CXCR3 (TNR3-). CDR3 sequence reads: CASSLGGVAGVYEQYF.